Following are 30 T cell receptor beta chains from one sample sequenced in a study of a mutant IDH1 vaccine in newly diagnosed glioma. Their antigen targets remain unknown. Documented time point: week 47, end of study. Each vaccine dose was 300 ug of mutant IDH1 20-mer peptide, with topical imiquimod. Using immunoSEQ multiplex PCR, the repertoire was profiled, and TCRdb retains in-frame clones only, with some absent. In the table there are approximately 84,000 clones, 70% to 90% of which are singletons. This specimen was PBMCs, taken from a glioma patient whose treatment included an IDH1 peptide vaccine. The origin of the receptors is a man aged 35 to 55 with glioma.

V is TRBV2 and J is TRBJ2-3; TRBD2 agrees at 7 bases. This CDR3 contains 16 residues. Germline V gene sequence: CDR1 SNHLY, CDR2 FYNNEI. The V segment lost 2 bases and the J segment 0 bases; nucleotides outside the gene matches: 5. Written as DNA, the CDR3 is TGTGCCAGCAGTGAATTGGGGCGGGGGAGCACAGATACGCAGTATTTT. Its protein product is CASSELGRGSTDTQYF.

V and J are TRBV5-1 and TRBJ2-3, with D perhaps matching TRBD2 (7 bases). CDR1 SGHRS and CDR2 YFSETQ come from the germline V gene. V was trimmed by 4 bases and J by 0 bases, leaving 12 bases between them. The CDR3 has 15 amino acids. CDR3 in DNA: TGCGCCAGCAGCGGGGGGGGCGCGAGCACAGATACGCAGTATTTT. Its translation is CASSGGGASTDTQYF.

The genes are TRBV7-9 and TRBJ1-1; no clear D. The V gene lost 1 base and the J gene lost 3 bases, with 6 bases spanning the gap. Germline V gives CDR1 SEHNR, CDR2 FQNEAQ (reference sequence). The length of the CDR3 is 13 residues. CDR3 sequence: CASSLVADTEAFF. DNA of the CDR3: TGTGCCAGCAGCTTAGTTGCCGACACTGAAGCTTTCTTT.

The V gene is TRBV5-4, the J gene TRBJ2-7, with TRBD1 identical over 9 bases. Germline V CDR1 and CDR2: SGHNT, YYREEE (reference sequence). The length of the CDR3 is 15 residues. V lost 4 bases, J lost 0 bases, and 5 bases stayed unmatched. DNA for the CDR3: TGTGCCAGCAGCCACCGGGACAGGGTCTCCTACGAGCAGTACTTC. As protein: CASSHRDRVSYEQYF.

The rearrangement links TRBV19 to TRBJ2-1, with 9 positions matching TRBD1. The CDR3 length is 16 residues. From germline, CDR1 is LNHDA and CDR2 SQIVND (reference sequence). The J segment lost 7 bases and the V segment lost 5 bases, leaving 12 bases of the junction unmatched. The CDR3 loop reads CASSPQGGTGSNEQFF. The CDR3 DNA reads TGTGCCAGTAGTCCCCAAGGCGGGACAGGGTCGAATGAGCAGTTCTTC.

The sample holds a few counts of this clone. Here the CDR3 DNA reads TGTGCCAGCAGCCAAGAAGGCTCAGGGGGGGGTATGTACGAGCAGTACTTC. It specifies CASSQEGSGGGMYEQYF. This sequence joins TRBV4-2 and TRBJ2-7, with D perhaps TRBD1 or TRBD2 (7 bases each). CDR1 is LGHNA, CDR2 YNFKEQ, per germline. V lost 0 bases to trimming and J lost 4 bases, with 19 bases between them. This CDR3 has 17 amino acids.

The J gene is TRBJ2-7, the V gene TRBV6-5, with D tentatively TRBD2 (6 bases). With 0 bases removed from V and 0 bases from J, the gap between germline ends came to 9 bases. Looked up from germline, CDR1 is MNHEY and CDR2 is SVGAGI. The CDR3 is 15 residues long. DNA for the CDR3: TGTGCCAGCAGTTACTCCGACGGGAGCTCCTACGAGCAGTACTTC. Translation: CASSYSDGSSYEQYF.

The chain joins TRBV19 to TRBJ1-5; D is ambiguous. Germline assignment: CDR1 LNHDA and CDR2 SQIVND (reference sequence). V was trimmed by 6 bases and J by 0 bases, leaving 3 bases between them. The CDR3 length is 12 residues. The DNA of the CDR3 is TGTGCCAGTAGCCCTAGCAATCAGCCCCAGCATTTT. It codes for CASSPSNQPQHF.

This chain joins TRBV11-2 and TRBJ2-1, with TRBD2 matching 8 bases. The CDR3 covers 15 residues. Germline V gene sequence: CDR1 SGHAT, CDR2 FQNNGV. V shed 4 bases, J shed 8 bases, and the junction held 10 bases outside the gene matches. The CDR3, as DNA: TGTGCCAGCAGCTCGGGACTAGTGGTGGGGTATGAGCAGTTCTTC. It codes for CASSSGLVVGYEQFF.

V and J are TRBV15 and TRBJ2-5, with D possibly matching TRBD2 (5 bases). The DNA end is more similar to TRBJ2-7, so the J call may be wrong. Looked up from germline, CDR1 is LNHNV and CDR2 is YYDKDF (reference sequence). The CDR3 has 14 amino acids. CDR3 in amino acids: CATSSPSGIYEQYF. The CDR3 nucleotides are TGTGCCACCAGCAGCCCGTCGGGGATTTACGAGCAGTACTTC.

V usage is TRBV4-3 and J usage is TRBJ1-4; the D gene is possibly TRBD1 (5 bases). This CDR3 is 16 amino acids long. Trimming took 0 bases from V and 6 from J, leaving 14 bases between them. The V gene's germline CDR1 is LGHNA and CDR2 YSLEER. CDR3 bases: TGCGCCAGCAGCCAAGATTTTCGGCAGGGTTATGAAAAACTGTTTTTT. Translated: CASSQDFRQGYEKLFF.

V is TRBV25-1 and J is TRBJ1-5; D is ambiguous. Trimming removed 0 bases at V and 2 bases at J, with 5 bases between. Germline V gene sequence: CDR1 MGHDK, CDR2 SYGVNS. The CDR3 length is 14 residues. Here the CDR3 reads CASSEYGGNQPQHF. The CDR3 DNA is TGTGCCAGCAGTGAATATGGGGGCAATCAGCCCCAGCATTTT.

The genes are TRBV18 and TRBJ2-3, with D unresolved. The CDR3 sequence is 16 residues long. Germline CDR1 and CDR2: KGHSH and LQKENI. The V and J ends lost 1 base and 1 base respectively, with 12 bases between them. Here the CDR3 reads CASSPRPPGGTDTQYF. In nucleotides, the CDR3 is TGTGCCAGCTCACCACGACCCCCGGGCGGCACAGATACGCAGTATTTT. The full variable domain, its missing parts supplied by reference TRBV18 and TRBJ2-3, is NAGVMQNPRHLVRRRGQEARLRCSPMKGHSHVYWYRQLPEEGLKFMVYLQKENIIDESGMPKERFSAEFPKEGPSILRIQQVVRGDSAAYFCASSPRPPGGTDTQYFGPGTRLTVL.

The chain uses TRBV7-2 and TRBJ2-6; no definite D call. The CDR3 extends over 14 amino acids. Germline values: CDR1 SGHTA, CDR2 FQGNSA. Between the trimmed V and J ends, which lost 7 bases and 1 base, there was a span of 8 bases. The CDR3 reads CASILGSGANVLTF. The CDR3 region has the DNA TGTGCCAGCATCTTGGGGTCTGGGGCCAACGTCCTGACTTTC. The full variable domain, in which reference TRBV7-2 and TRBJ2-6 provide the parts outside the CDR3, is GAGVSQSPSNKVTEKGKDVELRCDPISGHTALYWYRQSLGQGLEFLIYFQGNSAPDKSGLPSDRFSAERTGGSVSTLTIQRTQQEDSAVYLCASILGSGANVLTFGAGSRLTVL.

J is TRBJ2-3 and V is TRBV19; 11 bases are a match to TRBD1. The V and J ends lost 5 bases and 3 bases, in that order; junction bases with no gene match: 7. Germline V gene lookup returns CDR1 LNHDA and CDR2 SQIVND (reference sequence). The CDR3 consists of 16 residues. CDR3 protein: CASSARDRGSTDTQYF. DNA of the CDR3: TGTGCCAGTAGTGCAAGGGACAGGGGGTCAACAGATACGCAGTATTTT.

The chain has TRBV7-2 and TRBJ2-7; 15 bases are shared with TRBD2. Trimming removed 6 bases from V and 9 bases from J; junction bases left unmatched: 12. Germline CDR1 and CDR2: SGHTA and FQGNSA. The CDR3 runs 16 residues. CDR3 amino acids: CASSLGLEGLAGGQYF. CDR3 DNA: TGTGCCAGCAGTCTGGGTTTGGAGGGACTAGCGGGAGGGCAGTACTTC. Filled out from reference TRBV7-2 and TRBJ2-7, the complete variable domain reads GAGVSQSPSNKVTEKGKDVELRCDPISGHTALYWYRQSLGQGLEFLIYFQGNSAPDKSGLPSDRFSAERTGGSVSTLTIQRTQQEDSAVYLCASSLGLEGLAGGQYFGPGTRLTVT.

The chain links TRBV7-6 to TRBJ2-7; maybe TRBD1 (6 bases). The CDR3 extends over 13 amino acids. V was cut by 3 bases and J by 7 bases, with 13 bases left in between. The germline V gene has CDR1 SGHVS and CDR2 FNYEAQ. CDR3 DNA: TGTGCCAGCAGCTTCGGACAGATCAGGGAGCAGTACTTC. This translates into CASSFGQIREQYF. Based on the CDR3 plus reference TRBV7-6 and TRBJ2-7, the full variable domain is GAGVSQSPRYKVTKRGQDVALRCDPISGHVSLYWYRQALGQGPEFLTYFNYEAQQDKSGLPNDRFSAERPEGSISTLTIQRTEQRDSAMYRCASSFGQIREQYFGPGTRLTVT.

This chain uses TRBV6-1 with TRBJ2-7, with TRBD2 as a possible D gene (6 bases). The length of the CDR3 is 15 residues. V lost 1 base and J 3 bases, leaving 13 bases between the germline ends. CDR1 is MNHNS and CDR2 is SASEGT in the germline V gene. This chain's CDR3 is CASSEGIAARYEQYF. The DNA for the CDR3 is TGTGCCAGCAGTGAAGGTATAGCGGCCCGCTACGAGCAGTACTTC.

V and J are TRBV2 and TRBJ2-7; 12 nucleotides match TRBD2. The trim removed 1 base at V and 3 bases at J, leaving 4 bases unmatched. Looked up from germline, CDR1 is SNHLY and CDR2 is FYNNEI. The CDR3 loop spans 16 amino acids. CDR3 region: CASSEDSTSGGYEQYF. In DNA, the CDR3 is TGTGCCAGCAGTGAAGACTCGACTAGCGGGGGCTACGAGCAGTACTTC. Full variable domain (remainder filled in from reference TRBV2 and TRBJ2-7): EPEVTQTPSHQVTQMGQEVILRCVPISNHLYFYWYRQILGQKVEFLVSFYNNEISEKSEIFDDQFSVERPDGSNFTLKIRSTKLEDSAMYFCASSEDSTSGGYEQYFGPGTRLTVT.

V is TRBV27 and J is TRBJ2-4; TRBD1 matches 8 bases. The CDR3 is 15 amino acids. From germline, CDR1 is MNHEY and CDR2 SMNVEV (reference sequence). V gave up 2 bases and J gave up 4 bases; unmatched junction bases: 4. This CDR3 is CASSLGQGAKNIQYF. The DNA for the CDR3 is TGTGCCAGCAGTTTAGGCCAGGGGGCGAAAAACATTCAGTACTTC.

The CDR3 nucleotides are TGTGCCAGCAGCTTAGAGTTGGGGGAATCCTACGAGCAGTACTTC. This encodes CASSLELGESYEQYF. The chain employs TRBV7-6 and TRBJ2-7; perhaps D is TRBD1 or TRBD2 (5 bases each). This CDR3 region has 15 residues. Trimming took 1 base from V and 1 from J, leaving 11 bases between them. Per the germline V gene, CDR1 is SGHVS and CDR2 is FNYEAQ.

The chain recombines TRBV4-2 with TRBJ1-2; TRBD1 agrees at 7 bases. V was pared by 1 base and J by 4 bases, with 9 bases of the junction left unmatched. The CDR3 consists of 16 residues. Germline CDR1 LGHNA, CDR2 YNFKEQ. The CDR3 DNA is TGTGCCAGCAGCCAAGTGGGTTCGGGACAGTTCTATGGCTACACCTTC. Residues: CASSQVGSGQFYGYTF.

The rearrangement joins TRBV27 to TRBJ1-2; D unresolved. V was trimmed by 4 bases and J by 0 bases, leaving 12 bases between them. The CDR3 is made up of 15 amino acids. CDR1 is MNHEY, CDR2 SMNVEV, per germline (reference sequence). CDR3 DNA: TGTGCCAGCAGTTCTAGGGCAGTAGCTAACTATGGCTACACCTTC. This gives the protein CASSSRAVANYGYTF.

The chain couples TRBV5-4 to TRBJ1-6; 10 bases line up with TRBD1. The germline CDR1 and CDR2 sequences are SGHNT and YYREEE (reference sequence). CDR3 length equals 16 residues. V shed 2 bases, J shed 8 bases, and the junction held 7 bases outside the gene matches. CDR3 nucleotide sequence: TGTGCCAGCAGCTTACCGGGACAGGGGTATGATTCACCCCTCCACTTT. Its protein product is CASSLPGQGYDSPLHF.

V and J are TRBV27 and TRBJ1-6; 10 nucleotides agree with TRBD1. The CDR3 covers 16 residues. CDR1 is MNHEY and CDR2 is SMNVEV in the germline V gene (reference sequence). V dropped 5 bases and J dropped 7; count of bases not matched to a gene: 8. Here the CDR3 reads CASSPGTGVLNSPLHF. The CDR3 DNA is TGTGCCAGCAGTCCCGGGACAGGGGTTTTGAATTCACCCCTCCACTTT.

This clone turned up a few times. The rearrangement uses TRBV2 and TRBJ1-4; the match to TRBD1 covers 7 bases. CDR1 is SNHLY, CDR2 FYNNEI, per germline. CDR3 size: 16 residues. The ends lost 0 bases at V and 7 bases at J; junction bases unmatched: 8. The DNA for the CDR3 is TGTGCCAGCAGTGAAGCTGGGAGGGGGCTACTTGAAAAACTGTTTTTT. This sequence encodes CASSEAGRGLLEKLFF. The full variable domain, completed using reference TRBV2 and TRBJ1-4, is EPEVTQTPSHQVTQMGQEVILRCVPISNHLYFYWYRQILGQKVEFLVSFYNNEISEKSEIFDDQFSVERPDGSNFTLKIRSTKLEDSAMYFCASSEAGRGLLEKLFFGSGTQLSVL.

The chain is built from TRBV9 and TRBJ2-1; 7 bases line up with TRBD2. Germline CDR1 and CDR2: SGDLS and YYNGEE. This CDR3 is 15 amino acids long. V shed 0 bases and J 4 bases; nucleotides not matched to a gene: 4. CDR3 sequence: CASSVGASGYNEQFF. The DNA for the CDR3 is TGTGCCAGCAGCGTAGGGGCTAGCGGATACAATGAGCAGTTCTTC.

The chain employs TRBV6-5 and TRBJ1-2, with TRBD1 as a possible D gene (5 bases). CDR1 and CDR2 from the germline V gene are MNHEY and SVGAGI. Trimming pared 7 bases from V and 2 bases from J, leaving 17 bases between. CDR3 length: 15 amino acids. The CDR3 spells CASINLQASNYGYTF. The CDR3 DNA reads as TGTGCCAGCATCAACCTACAGGCGTCCAACTATGGCTACACCTTC.

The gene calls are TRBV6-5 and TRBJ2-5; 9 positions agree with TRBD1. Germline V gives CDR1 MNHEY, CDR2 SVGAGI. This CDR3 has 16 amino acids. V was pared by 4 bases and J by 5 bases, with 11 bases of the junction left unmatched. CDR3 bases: TGTGCCAGCAGTTGGGGTGGGACAGGGAGGGGGGAGACCCAGTACTTC. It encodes CASSWGGTGRGETQYF.

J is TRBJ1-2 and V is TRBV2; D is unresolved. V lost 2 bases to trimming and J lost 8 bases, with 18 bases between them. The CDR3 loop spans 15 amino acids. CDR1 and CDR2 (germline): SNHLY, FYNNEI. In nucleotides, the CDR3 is TGTGCCAGCAGTGAAAATTCCGGACGCCGGGAGGGCTACACCTTC. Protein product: CASSENSGRREGYTF.